This T cell receptor (beta chain) appears in the sequencing data of a study of lymphopenia after photon versus proton radiotherapy. The table came from immunoSEQ multiplex PCR; TCRdb's copy has only in-frame clones and leaves some out. The table has roughly 45,000 clones, 65% to 90% seen once; the top ten hold about 2.2%. CDR3 length equals 13 residues. Germline loops: CDR1 SGHTA, CDR2 FQGNSA. Trimming removed 1 base from V and 5 bases from J, with 7 bases in between. This chain connects TRBV7-2 to TRBJ2-3, with D unresolved. This clonotype originated in a man aged 40-49 years with gastric cancer. Sequences were derived from peripheral blood, sampled from a patient treated with photon-based radiotherapy. This CDR3 reads CASSLVGQDTQYF. The CDR3 DNA is TGTGCCAGCAGCTTAGTTGGGCAAGATACGCAGTATTTT.